The 9 T cell receptor beta chains presented below share a single source sample, sequenced in a study of blood T cell repertoires in COVID-19. The assay was immunoSEQ multiplex PCR, and TCRdb's table has in-frame clones only and misses some. The table has about 280,000 clones, approximately 89% seen once. Sequences were obtained from peripheral blood. These receptors were obtained from a man aged 40-49 years with active or convalescent COVID-19.

CDR3 sequence reads: CASSLDSPYGYTF. The CDR3 region has the DNA TGTGCCAGCAGCCTGGACAGCCCCTATGGCTACACCTTC. The V gene is TRBV5-5, the J gene TRBJ1-2, with D perhaps TRBD1 (6 bases). Per the germline V gene, CDR1 is SGHKS and CDR2 is YYEKEE (reference sequence). This CDR3 is 13 amino acids long. V was cut by 4 bases and J by 4 bases, with 11 bases left in between.

This clone was detected once. The chain carries TRBV7-8 and TRBJ1-6, with a possible D match to TRBD1 (6 bases). Trimming removed 5 bases from V and 5 bases from J, with 16 bases in between. The CDR3 spans 16 residues. CDR1 and CDR2 from the germline V gene are SGHVS and FQNEAQ. CDR3 residues: CASSPQGGRDNSPLHF. CDR3 DNA sequence: TGTGCCAGCAGCCCACAAGGGGGGAGGGATAATTCACCCCTCCACTTT.

This chain joins TRBV19 and TRBJ1-4; D not resolved. The germline V gene has CDR1 LNHDA and CDR2 SQIVND (reference sequence). The V end was cut by 3 bases, the J end by 7 bases, with 9 bases between. The CDR3 contains 13 residues. CDR3 residues: CASSITEGEKLFF. DNA for the CDR3: TGTGCCAGTAGTATTACGGAGGGTGAAAAACTGTTTTTT.

This sequence joins TRBV30 and TRBJ1-1; D might be TRBD1 (6 bases). The CDR3 runs 12 residues. Trimming removed 0 bases from V and 12 bases from J, with 14 bases in between. CDR1 and CDR2 (germline): GTSNPN, SVGIG (reference sequence). The DNA for the CDR3 is TGTGCCTGGAGTGTCCGAACAGGGAAAACTTTCTTT. Translating it yields CAWSVRTGKTFF.

J is TRBJ2-2 and V is TRBV11-3; D ambiguous. Per germline, CDR1 SGHNT and CDR2 YENEEA. The V gene lost 2 bases and the J gene lost 3 bases, with 7 bases spanning the gap. The CDR3 runs to 14 residues. As DNA, the CDR3 is TGTGCCAGCAGCTTAATAGGAGACACCGGGGAGCTGTTTTTT. Protein sequence: CASSLIGDTGELFF. Looking up the rest from reference TRBV11-3 and TRBJ2-2 gives the full variable domain: EAGVVQSPRYKIIEKKQPVAFWCNPISGHNTLYWYLQNLGQGPELLIRYENEEAVDDSQLPKDRFSAERLKGVDSTLKIQPAELGDSAVYLCASSLIGDTGELFFGEGSRLTVL.

The chain employs TRBV28 and TRBJ2-7; D uncertain. Germline CDR1 MDHEN, CDR2 SYDVKM. The CDR3 length is 14 residues. Trimming left V 1 base short and J 0 bases short, with 7 bases between. CDR3 sequence: CASSLLKSSYEQYF. CDR3 bases: TGTGCCAGCAGTTTATTAAAGAGCTCCTACGAGCAGTACTTC.

The chain employs TRBV6-1 and TRBJ1-2; D call uncertain. V gave up 3 bases and J gave up 7 bases, with 9 bases separating them. Germline CDR1 and CDR2: MNHNS and SASEGT. The CDR3 is 12 amino acids. CDR3 nucleotides: TGTGCCAGCAGTGAGGGCAGTCGTGGCTACACCTTC. It codes for CASSEGSRGYTF.

The rearrangement uses TRBV28 and TRBJ1-5; maybe TRBD1 (6 bases). Trimming removed 2 bases from V and 3 bases from J, with 11 bases in between. From germline, CDR1 is MDHEN and CDR2 SYDVKM. CDR3 length equals 15 residues. In DNA form, the CDR3 reads TGTGCCAGCAGTTTAGGTGGGACATTCAATCAGCCCCAGCATTTT. Encoded protein: CASSLGGTFNQPQHF. The variable domain in full, completed from reference TRBV28 and TRBJ1-5, reads DVKVTQSSRYLVKRTGEKVFLECVQDMDHENMFWYRQDPGLGLRLIYFSYDVKMKEKGDIPEGYSVSREKKERFSLILESASTNQTSMYLCASSLGGTFNQPQHFGDGTRLSIL.

The chain is built from TRBV5-4 and TRBJ2-7; TRBD2 matches at 8 bases. V lost 0 bases, J lost 5 bases, and 10 bases stayed unmatched. Germline-derived CDR1 and CDR2 are SGHNT and YYREEE (reference sequence). There are 16 residues in the CDR3. CDR3 protein: CASSLGLARPRDEQYF. CDR3 coding DNA: TGTGCCAGCAGCTTGGGACTAGCGCGGCCCCGGGACGAGCAGTACTTC.